Listed below are T cell receptor beta chains from one sample, sequenced in a study of T cell responses to AZD1222 COVID-19 vaccine. Clones were read by immunoSEQ multiplex PCR, and TCRdb kept only the in-frame ones, dropping some. The table includes around 95,000 clones, 87% detected once. This material consisted of peripheral blood, taken on day 0 of MenACWY control vaccination. These TCRs come from an adult in good health. The CDR3 runs from the conserved cysteine through the conserved F or W. D genes are given only for firm matches. Clone size appears in some rows only: once, few, many, or a class for an expanded clone.

j_call v_call clone_size d_call cdr3_nt cdr3_aa
TRBJ2-1 TRBV7-2 few . TGTGCCAGCACCCTTCCTAGGACTAACTCCTACAATGAGCAGTTCTTC CASTLPRTNSYNEQFF
TRBJ2-2 TRBV12-3/TRBV12-4 . . TGTGCCAGCAGGGACTATACTGGGGAGCTGTTTTTT CASRDYTGELFF
TRBJ2-5 TRBV2 . TRBD1 TGTGCCAGCAGTCGTGGACAGGGGGAGGGAGAGACCCAGTACTTC CASSRGQGEGETQYF
TRBJ1-2 TRBV21-1 . . TGTGCCAGCAGCAAAACGCAACAGGGGAGTAACTATGGCTACACCTTC CASSKTQQGSNYGYTF
TRBJ1-3 TRBV3-1/TRBV3-2 . TRBD1 TGTGCCAGCAGCCAACAGGACAGGGGAAACACCATATATTTT CASSQQDRGNTIYF
TRBJ2-5 TRBV28 . . TGTGCCAGCAGTTCACCCCGGGGGGCTGGGGAGACCCAGTACTTC CASSSPRGAGETQYF
TRBJ2-5 TRBV18 . TRBD1 TGTGCCAGCTCACCACGGGGGACAGGGGAGGCAGAGACCCAGTACTTC CASSPRGTGEAETQYF
TRBJ2-3 TRBV30 . . TGTGCCTGGGCTGGGTCGGAAGATACGCAGTATTTT CAWAGSEDTQYF
TRBJ2-1 TRBV21-1 . . TGTGCCAGCAGCATCCCTGCGGGGAGGAGTACTTACAATGAGCAGTTCTTC CASSIPAGRSTYNEQFF
TRBJ2-3 TRBV18 . TRBD2 TGTGCCAGCTCACACGACATGGCGGGAGCGGGCACAGATACGCAGTATTTT CASSHDMAGAGTDTQYF
TRBJ2-7 TRBV2 . . TGTGCCAGCAGACGGGGGTACGAGCAGTACTTC CASRRGYEQYF
TRBJ2-1 TRBV7-9 . . TGTGCCAGCAGCCGACTCGACATGGAGCAGTTCTTC CASSRLDMEQFF
TRBJ1-5 TRBV6-2/TRBV6-3 . TRBD1 TGTGCCAGCAGTTGGGTGGACAGGGGGCGTCAGCCCCAGCATTTT CASSWVDRGRQPQHF
TRBJ1-1 TRBV7-2 . . TGTGCCAGCAGCTTGACAGGTTTTGAAGCTTTCTTT CASSLTGFEAFF
TRBJ1-2 TRBV6-2/TRBV6-3 . . TGTGCCAGCAGTTTGGGCACCTATGGCTACACCTTC CASSLGTYGYTF
TRBJ1-2 TRBV6-2/TRBV6-3 once . TGTGCCAGCAGTTACTCAGGGAGGAATCTCTATGGCTACACCTTC CASSYSGRNLYGYTF
TRBJ2-3 TRBV2 . . TGTGCCAGGAGTACAGATACGCAGTATTTT CARSTDTQYF
TRBJ1-1 TRBV7-8 . . TGTGCCAGCAGCCGACGGGAGAACACTGAAGCTTTCTTT CASSRRENTEAFF
TRBJ1-1 TRBV19 few TRBD1 TGTGCCAGTAGGCAATCCCAGGGGGTCCCTGAAGCTTTCTTT CASRQSQGVPEAFF
TRBJ1-5 TRBV6-2/TRBV6-3 . . TGTGCCAGCAGCAGGCTCGGGGATGGAGGCAATCAGCCCCAGCATTTT CASSRLGDGGNQPQHF
TRBJ1-2 TRBV7-2 once TRBD1 TGTGCCAGCAGCGAAAACAGGGGGAACTATGGCTACACCTTC CASSENRGNYGYTF
TRBJ1-2 TRBV19 . . TGTGCCAGTAGCGGCAGGGACTATGGCTACACCTTC CASSGRDYGYTF
TRBJ2-4 TRBV19 . . TGTGCCAGTAGTATCGGACCCACAGCCAAAAACATTCAGTACTTC CASSIGPTAKNIQYF
TRBJ2-7 TRBV30 once . TGTGCCTGTACACCGAGGGGGGTTTACTACGAGCAGTACTTC CACTPRGVYYEQYF
TRBJ1-4 TRBV27 . . TGTGCCAGCAGAGGTGGGGCGAGGACTAATGAAAAACTGTTTTTT CASRGGARTNEKLFF
TRBJ2-7 TRBV2 . . TGTGCCAGCGGACCGGGCCCAACCTACGAGCAGTACTTC CASGPGPTYEQYF
TRBJ2-7 TRBV2 . . TGTGCCAGCAGTGAAAGGCGGCACGAGCAGTACTTC CASSERRHEQYF
TRBJ1-5 TRBV6-2/TRBV6-3 few . TGTGCCAGCAGTGGGTGGGCGGATCAGCCCCAGCATTTT CASSGWADQPQHF
TRBJ2-7 TRBV27 . TRBD2 TGTGCCAGCAGTTCCAGCGGGACCTCCTACGAGCAGTACTTC CASSSSGTSYEQYF
TRBJ1-2 TRBV3-1/TRBV3-2 . . TGTGCCAGCAGCCAAGATTTAAGTGACTATGGCTACACCTTC CASSQDLSDYGYTF
TRBJ1-3 TRBV15 . . TGTGCCACCAGCAGAGATTCGAGGGCGGATGGAAACACCATATATTTT CATSRDSRADGNTIYF
TRBJ1-1 TRBV30 . . TGTGCCTGGAGTGTACTTTTGAACACTGAAGCTTTCTTT CAWSVLLNTEAFF
TRBJ1-4 TRBV6-4 . . TGTGCCAGCAGTCTCGACGGCTACCCTCTGGGTAATGAAAAACTGTTTTTT CASSLDGYPLGNEKLFF
TRBJ1-5 TRBV19 . . TGTGCCAGTACCCCACAGGTTTTAAGCAATCAGCCCCAGCATTTT CASTPQVLSNQPQHF
TRBJ1-3 TRBV19 . . TGTGCCAGTAGTATGGGAGCCTCTGGAAACACCATATATTTT CASSMGASGNTIYF
TRBJ1-4 TRBV20-1 . . TGCAGTGCTAGTCGCCAGACCAATGAAAAACTGTTTTTT CSASRQTNEKLFF
TRBJ1-5 TRBV19 . . TGTGCCAGTACCAGAGGAACGGCGAGCAATCAGCCCCAGCATTTT CASTRGTASNQPQHF
TRBJ1-1 TRBV2 . . TGTGCCAGCAGTTACCGACAGCTTGAAGCTTTCTTT CASSYRQLEAFF
TRBJ1-3 TRBV5-4 . . TGTGCCAGCAGCTTGTGGGGGGGGAACACCATATATTTT CASSLWGGNTIYF
TRBJ1-1 TRBV5-6 once . TGTGCCAGCAACAGGGTGAACACTGAAGCTTTCTTT CASNRVNTEAFF
TRBJ1-1 TRBV28 . . TGTGCCACCCGGGGGGCAGGGCGTACGGGGACTGAAGCTTTCTTT CATRGAGRTGTEAFF
TRBJ2-2 TRBV14 . . TGTGCCAGCAGCCCAATGAACACCGGGGAGCTGTTTTTT CASSPMNTGELFF
TRBJ2-3 TRBV7-2 . TRBD2 TGTGCCAGCGGTCGGGGACTAGCGGGAGTAGGAGATACGCAGTATTTT CASGRGLAGVGDTQYF
TRBJ1-1 TRBV6-2/TRBV6-3 . . TGTGCCAGCAGTTACCCCTTTCCTCGCGGGGACACTGAAGCTTTCTTT CASSYPFPRGDTEAFF
TRBJ1-1 TRBV11-3 . . TGTGCCAGCAGCTTAGTTTCGGGGAGCCAAGCTTTCTTT CASSLVSGSQAFF
TRBJ2-2 TRBV27 . . TGTGCCAGCAGTCCCCGGACTACCACCGGGGAGCTGTTTTTT CASSPRTTTGELFF
TRBJ1-1 TRBV28 . TRBD1 TGTGCCAGCAGTCTGCAGGGGGCGAGGACTGAAGCTTTCTTT CASSLQGARTEAFF
TRBJ2-7 TRBV3-1/TRBV3-2 . TRBD1 TGTGCCAGCAGCCTAGGACAGGTATGGGAGCAGTACTTC CASSLGQVWEQYF
TRBJ1-1 TRBV11-1 . . TGTGCCAGCAGCCACATCCTAGGGGTTTCCACTGAAGCTTTCTTT CASSHILGVSTEAFF
TRBJ1-6 TRBV5-1 . . TGCGCCAGCAGCTGGGGGACGGTTAGCAATTCACCCCTCCACTTT CASSWGTVSNSPLHF
TRBJ2-1 TRBV2 . TRBD2 TGTGCCTGCCGCTTAGCGGGAGCCTACAATGAGCAGTTCTTC CACRLAGAYNEQFF
TRBJ1-5 TRBV19 . TRBD1 TGTGCCAGTAGTGACGGACAGGGGGCAGGTCAGCCCCAGCATTTT CASSDGQGAGQPQHF
TRBJ1-6 TRBV11-2 few . TGTGCCAGCAGCTCCTTAGCAGGAGAGTACTCACCCCTCCACTTT CASSSLAGEYSPLHF
TRBJ1-5 TRBV28 . . TGTGCCAGCTCCACCTCGGGGACCGGGGTAGTTCATCAGCCCCAGCATTTT CASSTSGTGVVHQPQHF
TRBJ1-6 TRBV6-5 . . TGTGCCAGCAGTTCGGGGAGGGATAATTCACCCCTCCACTTT CASSSGRDNSPLHF
TRBJ1-6 TRBV6-5 once . TGTGCCAGCAGACCTGCGTTAGGGGTGGATTCACCCCTCCACTTT CASRPALGVDSPLHF
TRBJ1-3 TRBV9 . TRBD1 TGTGCCAGCAGCGTCGGACAGGGGGCTGGTGGAAACACCATATATTTT CASSVGQGAGGNTIYF